The 28 T cell receptor beta chains below were found in one sample sequenced in a study of blood T cell repertoires in COVID-19. This table comes from immunoSEQ multiplex PCR, and its TCRdb copy is limited to in-frame clones, with some not included. Found here are over 200,000 clones, about 90% of them singletons; the top ten hold roughly 2.5%. Sequencing was carried out using peripheral blood. The receptors were sampled from a man aged 25 to 40 with COVID-19, enrolled during active disease.

V is TRBV5-1 and J is TRBJ1-2, with D uncertain. The V end was cut by 0 bases, the J end by 4 bases, with 7 bases between. The CDR3 contains 13 residues. The germline V gene has CDR1 SGHRS and CDR2 YFSETQ. The CDR3 DNA is TGCGCCAGCAGCTTGGACTTCCCCTATGGCTACACCTTC. Protein: CASSLDFPYGYTF.

The CDR3, as DNA: TGTGCCAGCTCACCACCTAATCAGGGTAATGAGCAGTTCTTC. Residues: CASSPPNQGNEQFF. This chain uses TRBV18 with TRBJ2-1; D is possibly TRBD1 (5 bases). The germline V gene encodes CDR1 KGHSH and CDR2 LQKENI. There are 14 residues in the CDR3. Deletions cut 0 bases from V and 7 bases from J, with 10 bases between.

V and J are TRBV7-9 and TRBJ2-1; 7 nucleotides line up with TRBD1. The CDR3 spans 12 residues. Germline assignment: CDR1 SEHNR and CDR2 FQNEAQ (reference sequence). Trimming cost V 5 bases and J 13 bases; bases outside gene matches: 8. CDR3 sequence (DNA): TGTGCCAGCAGCCCCCTGACAGGGCCCCAGTTCTTC. Translation gives CASSPLTGPQFF.

The chain links TRBV4-1 to TRBJ1-1; 10 positions match TRBD1. Germline lookup yields CDR1 MGHRA and CDR2 YSYEKL. V was pared by 3 bases and J by 3 bases, with 7 bases of the junction left unmatched. The CDR3 runs 16 residues. The CDR3 DNA reads as TGCGCCAGCAGCCAGATCGGGACAGGGGTAGACACTGAAGCTTTCTTT. Its protein product is CASSQIGTGVDTEAFF.

J is TRBJ1-6 and V is TRBV28, with 8 bases lining up with TRBD1. J gave up 9 bases and V 5 bases, and 6 bases lay outside the gene matches. This CDR3 comprises 14 residues. CDR1 and CDR2 (germline): MDHEN, SYDVKM. The DNA for the CDR3 is TGTGCCAGCAGTCCTCGGACAGGGTTTTCACCCCTCCACTTT. As protein: CASSPRTGFSPLHF. Complete variable domain (other parts from reference TRBV28 and TRBJ1-6): DVKVTQSSRYLVKRTGEKVFLECVQDMDHENMFWYRQDPGLGLRLIYFSYDVKMKEKGDIPEGYSVSREKKERFSLILESASTNQTSMYLCASSPRTGFSPLHFGNGTRLTVT.

The chain recombines TRBV5-1 with TRBJ2-7; 10 bases match TRBD1. The CDR3 runs to 19 residues. Germline CDR1 reads SGHRS; CDR2 reads YFSETQ. J was trimmed by 3 bases and V by 0 bases; bases with no gene match: 15. CDR3 region: CASSLEPTGGARGIYEQYF. In DNA form, the CDR3 reads TGCGCCAGCAGCTTGGAGCCGACAGGGGGCGCAAGGGGAATCTACGAGCAGTACTTC. Looking up the rest from reference TRBV5-1 and TRBJ2-7 gives the full variable domain: KAGVTQTPRYLIKTRGQQVTLSCSPISGHRSVSWYQQTPGQGLQFLFEYFSETQRNKGNFPGRFSGRQFSNSRSEMNVSTLELGDSALYLCASSLEPTGGARGIYEQYFGPGTRLTVT.

The V and J genes are TRBV5-4 and TRBJ1-2, with 7 bases matching TRBD1. The length of the CDR3 is 13 residues. CDR1 is SGHNT, CDR2 YYREEE, per germline (reference sequence). V lost 4 bases, J lost 5 bases, and 5 bases stayed unmatched. CDR3 region: CASSVDRVYGYTF. Written as DNA, the CDR3 is TGTGCCAGCAGCGTTGACAGGGTTTATGGCTACACCTTC.

This chain joins TRBV7-8 and TRBJ2-7; 7 bases line up with TRBD1. The CDR3 runs to 15 residues. The germline V gene encodes CDR1 SGHVS and CDR2 FQNEAQ. Unmatched junction bases numbered 9, after V lost 5 bases and J lost 2 bases. The CDR3, as DNA: TGTGCCAGCAGCCGAGAGGGGGCTGGGACCTACGAGCAGTACTTC. Translated: CASSREGAGTYEQYF.

CDR3 sequence (DNA): TGTGCCAGCAGCCAGTTACAGACCAGAAACTATGGCTACACCTTC. Its protein product is CASSQLQTRNYGYTF. The chain has TRBV3-1 (or the pseudogene TRBV3-2) and TRBJ1-2; D unresolved. The germline gives CDR1 LGHDT, CDR2 YNNKEL (reference sequence). This CDR3 is 15 amino acids long. Trimming removed 3 bases at V and 2 bases at J, with 13 bases between.

The chain recombines TRBV4-1 with TRBJ1-4; TRBD1 might be the D (5 bases). Germline V lookup: CDR1 MGHRA, CDR2 YSYEKL. The CDR3 consists of 16 residues. Trimming removed 4 bases from V and 7 bases from J, with 19 bases in between. CDR3 in amino acids: CASSLQVGQRGEKLFF. In nucleotides, the CDR3 is TGCGCCAGCAGCCTCCAAGTAGGACAACGTGGTGAAAAACTGTTTTTT.

This chain uses TRBV24-1 with TRBJ2-1, with 11 bases fitting TRBD2. The V and J ends lost 9 bases and 6 bases, in that order; junction bases with no gene match: 12. In germline, CDR1 is KGHDR, CDR2 SFDVKD. The CDR3 has 16 amino acids. This CDR3 is CATEGLAGGPGNEQFF. CDR3 sequence (DNA): TGTGCCACCGAAGGGTTAGCGGGAGGGCCGGGCAATGAGCAGTTCTTC.

The CDR3 region has the DNA TGTGCCAGCAGCTTAAACAGGGGGCAGTCAGATACGCAGTATTTT. This codes for CASSLNRGQSDTQYF. The V call is TRBV7-2, the J call TRBJ2-3, with 9 bases fitting TRBD1. CDR1 is SGHTA and CDR2 is FQGNSA in the germline V gene. Germline trimming cut 2 bases from V and 4 bases from J; bases unmatched to any gene: 4. This CDR3 is built from 15 residues.

The chain combines TRBV21-1 with TRBJ1-3; TRBD1 is the table's D call and was not checked against the DNA. TRBV21-1 is a listed pseudogene. The CDR3 has 19 residues. CDR3 nucleotides: TGTGCCATCTACCCCGGGACAGCCTTCAGGGGAATCTCTGGAAACACCATATATTTT. Encoded protein: CAIYPGTAFRGISGNTIYF.

The sample holds a few counts of this clone. This chain uses TRBV19 with TRBJ2-7; 8 nucleotides match TRBD1. The CDR3 runs 15 residues. The J segment lost 7 bases and the V segment lost 5 bases, leaving 13 bases of the junction unmatched. In germline, CDR1 is LNHDA, CDR2 SQIVND (reference sequence). The CDR3 sequence is CASSFLPGQAGEQYF. CDR3 DNA: TGTGCCAGTAGTTTCCTACCGGGACAGGCGGGGGAGCAGTACTTC.

This chain connects TRBV11-3 to TRBJ2-1, with 9 bases matching TRBD2. The germline V gene has CDR1 SGHNT and CDR2 YENEEA. Trimming at V came to 1 base and at J to 10 bases, leaving 5 bases not matched to a gene. The CDR3 spans 14 residues. CDR3: CASSLATSGSEQFF. Written as DNA, the CDR3 is TGTGCCAGCAGCTTAGCAACTAGCGGGTCCGAGCAGTTCTTC.

The CDR3 loop is CASSSAIYGYTF. The CDR3 nucleotides are TGTGCCAGCTCTTCAGCGATCTATGGCTACACCTTC. The J gene is TRBJ1-2, the V gene TRBV7-9; D is uncertain. Germline CDR1 SEHNR, CDR2 FQNEAQ (reference sequence). V was clipped by 8 bases and J by 4 bases, with 11 bases between them. This CDR3 has 12 amino acids.

The rearrangement uses TRBV11-1 and TRBJ1-1; TRBD1 aligns across 7 bases. CDR3 size: 14 residues. V lost 5 bases and J lost 1; bases outside the gene matches: 4. CDR1 and CDR2 from the germline V gene are SGHAT and FQDESV (reference sequence). CDR3: CASSPRGANTEAFF. The CDR3 DNA sequence: TGTGCCAGCAGCCCCAGGGGGGCGAACACTGAAGCTTTCTTT.

This sequence joins TRBV19 and TRBJ2-3; no clear D. Germline CDR1 is LNHDA and CDR2 is SQIVND (reference sequence). V was trimmed by 6 bases and J by 0 bases, leaving 4 bases between them. The CDR3 extends over 12 amino acids. This chain's CDR3 is CASSFSTDTQYF. The CDR3 nucleotides read TGTGCCAGTAGCTTTAGCACAGATACGCAGTATTTT.

The rearrangement uses TRBV7-9 and TRBJ1-2, with D hard to call. This CDR3 contains 13 residues. Trimming took 7 bases from V and 4 from J, leaving 13 bases between them. Germline V gives CDR1 SEHNR, CDR2 FQNEAQ (reference sequence). CDR3 sequence (DNA): TGTGCCAGCACTTTGACTGCGGGCTATGGCTACACCTTC. Translating gives CASTLTAGYGYTF. Together with reference TRBV7-9 and TRBJ1-2, the CDR3 gives the full variable domain: DTGVSQNPRHKITKRGQNVTFRCDPISEHNRLYWYRQTLGQGPEFLTYFQNEAQLEKSRLLSDRFSAERPKGSFSTLEIQRTEQGDSAMYLCASTLTAGYGYTFGSGTRLTVV.

This sequence joins TRBV13 and TRBJ2-2; the match to TRBD1 covers 10 bases. This CDR3 is 19 amino acids long. The ends lost 1 base at V and 5 bases at J; junction bases unmatched: 13. CDR1 is PRHDT and CDR2 is FYEKMQ in the germline V gene (reference sequence). In nucleotides, the CDR3 is TGTGCCAGCAGCTTAGATTCCTGGGACGGGACAGGGGCTACCGGGGAGCTGTTTTTT. Translating gives CASSLDSWDGTGATGELFF. Combining the CDR3 with reference TRBV13 and TRBJ2-2 gives the whole variable domain AAGVIQSPRHLIKEKRETATLKCYPIPRHDTVYWYQQGPGQDPQFLISFYEKMQSDKGSIPDRFSAQQFSDYHSELNMSSLELGDSALYFCASSLDSWDGTGATGELFFGEGSRLTVL.

V is TRBV7-9 and J is TRBJ1-3, with 8 bases matching TRBD1. The CDR3 is made up of 13 amino acids. V lost 5 bases, J lost 3 bases, and 0 bases stayed unmatched. Per the germline V gene, CDR1 is SEHNR and CDR2 is FQNEAQ (reference sequence). CDR3 nucleotides: TGTGCCAGCAGCGGGACAGGTGGAAACACCATATATTTT. Its protein is CASSGTGGNTIYF.

V is TRBV19 and J is TRBJ2-1, with 7 bases aligning to TRBD2. Trimming at V came to 6 bases and at J to 7 bases, leaving 12 bases not matched to a gene. Germline values: CDR1 LNHDA, CDR2 SQIVND (reference sequence). The CDR3 loop spans 15 amino acids. The CDR3 is CASSTGTTSRNEQFF. DNA of the CDR3: TGTGCCAGTAGCACCGGGACTACGAGCAGGAATGAGCAGTTCTTC.

The genes are TRBV9 and TRBJ1-3; possibly TRBD1 for D (5 bases). There are 16 residues in the CDR3. CDR1 SGDLS and CDR2 YYNGEE come from the germline V gene. V was shortened by 2 bases and J by 2 bases, with 14 bases between the two germline ends. In nucleotides, the CDR3 is TGTGCCAGCAGCGTCCAGTCCCAGGGTGCTGGAAACACCATATATTTT. Its protein product is CASSVQSQGAGNTIYF.

The chain carries TRBV7-8 and TRBJ1-2, with D unresolved. The V gene's germline CDR1 is SGHVS and CDR2 FQNEAQ. V dropped 0 bases and J dropped 6 bases, with 5 bases sitting between them. This CDR3 region has 12 residues. As DNA, the CDR3 is TGTGCCAGCAGCTTAGCTAGTGATGGCTACACCTTC. Protein product: CASSLASDGYTF.

The chain has TRBV12-5 and TRBJ2-2; 8 bases match TRBD2. V gave up 3 bases and J gave up 4 bases; unmatched junction bases: 4. Germline lookup yields CDR1 LGHNT and CDR2 FRNRAP. The CDR3 runs 15 residues. This CDR3 is CASGFSGATTGELFF. The CDR3 region has the DNA TGTGCTAGTGGTTTTAGCGGGGCCACCACCGGGGAGCTGTTTTTT. The whole variable domain, remainder taken from reference TRBV12-5 and TRBJ2-2, is DARVTQTPRHKVTEMGQEVTMRCQPILGHNTVFWYRQTMMQGLELLAYFRNRAPLDDSGMPKDRFSAEMPDATLATLKIQPSEPRDSAVYFCASGFSGATTGELFFGEGSRLTVL.

The chain combines TRBV28 with TRBJ1-1, with D possibly being TRBD1 (6 bases). In germline, CDR1 is MDHEN, CDR2 SYDVKM. Trimming took off 6 bases at V and 5 bases at J, with 7 bases between the two ends. CDR3 length: 11 amino acids. This CDR3 reads CASSTGTEAFF. The CDR3 nucleotides are TGTGCCAGCAGCACAGGGACTGAAGCTTTCTTT.

The V and J genes are TRBV27 and TRBJ1-1; 9 nucleotides align to TRBD1. Per germline, CDR1 MNHEY and CDR2 SMNVEV (reference sequence). V shed 6 bases, J shed 2 bases, and the junction held 4 bases outside the gene matches. This CDR3 has 14 amino acids. In nucleotides, the CDR3 is TGTGCCAGCAGCTACAGGGGGCGAAACACTGAAGCTTTCTTT. This codes for CASSYRGRNTEAFF.

The chain employs TRBV7-9 and TRBJ1-3, with a tentative D call TRBD1 (5 bases). Looked up from germline, CDR1 is SEHNR and CDR2 is FQNEAQ (reference sequence). The length of the CDR3 is 12 residues. The V gene lost 5 bases and the J gene lost 8 bases, with 10 bases spanning the gap. As DNA, the CDR3 is TGTGCCAGCAGCGCGCTACAGGACACCATATATTTT. This gives the protein CASSALQDTIYF.